The 26 T cell receptor beta chains below were found in one sample sequenced in a study of T-cell memory formation after mild COVID-19. One entry per CDR3 protein results from TCRdb running MiXCR on the 5' RACE reads. The sample shows about 390,000 distinct CDR3 sequences, 15% to 20% of them seen only once. The sequenced sample was PBMCs or a T cell subset sorted from them (not recorded which). All receptors derive from a man between 18 and 35 years old who had mild COVID-19 (a few samples of this study predate the infection). Cell type and time point are not known.

This clonotype came up a few times. Possible read error: a much larger clone is one base away. The chain links TRBV3-1 to TRBJ1-1; D gene unclear. This CDR3 is built from 11 residues. Deletions cut 8 bases from V and 1 base from J, with 5 bases between. Germline values: CDR1 LGHDT, CDR2 YNNKEL (reference sequence). This CDR3 reads CASLGNTEAFF. CDR3 nucleotide sequence: TGTGCCAGCCTCGGGAACACTGAAGCTTTCTTT. Filled out from reference TRBV3-1 and TRBJ1-1, the complete variable domain reads DTAVSQTPKYLVTQMGNDKSIKCEQNLGHDTMYWYKQDSKKFLKIMFSYNNKELIINETVPNRFSPKSPDKAHLNLHINSLELGDSAVYFCASLGNTEAFFGQGTRLTVV.

This clonotype was picked up a small number of times. This chain connects TRBV29-1 to TRBJ2-5, with 11 bases aligning to TRBD2. Trimming cost V 2 bases and J 4 bases; bases outside gene matches: 3. The germline gives CDR1 SQVTM, CDR2 ANQGSEA. The CDR3 loop spans 14 amino acids. CDR3 bases: TGCAGCGTTGAACTAGCGGGGGGTGGAGAGACCCAGTACTTC. It yields the protein CSVELAGGGETQYF. Looking up the rest from reference TRBV29-1 and TRBJ2-5 gives the full variable domain: SAVISQKPSRDICQRGTSLTIQCQVDSQVTMMFWYRQQPGQSLTLIATANQGSEATYESGFVIDKFPISRPNLTFSTLTVSNMSPEDSSIYLCSVELAGGGETQYFGPGTRLLVL.

V is TRBV4-2 and J is TRBJ1-2; D ambiguous. Trimming took off 0 bases at V and 4 bases at J, with 15 bases between the two ends. CDR1 is LGHNA, CDR2 YNFKEQ, per germline. The CDR3 totals 16 residues. The CDR3 DNA follows: TGTGCCAGCAGCCAAGATTCCGCGGGAGGCAGCTATGGCTACACCTTC. Translating gives CASSQDSAGGSYGYTF.

This chain connects TRBV6-5 to TRBJ1-1; D remains ambiguous. The V end was cut by 2 bases, the J end by 1 base, with 8 bases between. CDR3 length: 14 residues. Germline V CDR1 and CDR2: MNHEY, SVGAGI. DNA for the CDR3: TGTGCCAGCAGTTACAAACGGACGAACACTGAAGCTTTCTTT. Encoded protein: CASSYKRTNTEAFF.

This clonotype was seen only a few times. V and J are TRBV5-5 and TRBJ2-7, with 7 bases identical to TRBD2. This CDR3 region has 14 residues. V was pared by 7 bases and J by 4 bases, with 11 bases of the junction left unmatched. The germline V gene has CDR1 SGHKS and CDR2 YYEKEE (reference sequence). CDR3 amino acids: CASHHPSGLYEQYF. Written as DNA, the CDR3 is TGTGCCAGCCACCACCCTAGCGGTCTTTACGAGCAGTACTTC.

The chain combines TRBV7-2 with TRBJ2-2; possibly TRBD2 for D (5 bases). Looked up from germline, CDR1 is SGHTA and CDR2 is FQGNSA. Trimming removed 3 bases at V and 4 bases at J, with 15 bases between. CDR3 size: 16 residues. The CDR3 DNA sequence: TGTGCCAGCAGCTTCCCCCCGGGATCGGGCACCGGGGAGCTGTTTTTT. Protein sequence: CASSFPPGSGTGELFF.

This clonotype appeared many times. The CDR3 region has the DNA TGTGCCACCAGCGCACAGGGGAGACAGCCCCAGCATTTT. Protein sequence: CATSAQGRQPQHF. The rearrangement uses TRBV15 and TRBJ1-5; 7 nucleotides match TRBD1. The CDR3 has 13 residues. CDR1 and CDR2 from the germline V gene are LNHNV and YYDKDF (reference sequence). The junction had 5 bases not matched to a gene; V was cut back by 5 bases and J by 7 bases.

The rearrangement uses TRBV5-1 and TRBJ2-3; 8 bases fit TRBD2. V was clipped by 5 bases and J by 4 bases; unmatched bases: 6. Per germline, CDR1 SGHRS and CDR2 YFSETQ. The CDR3 length is 14 residues. For the CDR3, the DNA is TGCGCCAGCAGGCCGGGACTAGTCTCAGATACGCAGTATTTT. As protein: CASRPGLVSDTQYF.

This clonotype has a handful of counts. The CDR3 coding sequence is TGTGCCAGCACCTCCCCGAGTGGGGGTGAGACCCAGTACTTC. It codes for CASTSPSGGETQYF. The chain employs TRBV6-6 and TRBJ2-5; D assignment may be TRBD1 or TRBD2 (5 bases each). Germline V gene sequence: CDR1 MNHNY, CDR2 SVGAGI (reference sequence). This CDR3 spans 14 amino acids. With 7 bases removed from V and 5 bases from J, the gap between germline ends came to 17 bases.

This clonotype was counted only a few times. This sequence joins TRBV7-9 and TRBJ2-3; D is uncertain. The length of the CDR3 is 13 residues. V was clipped by 4 bases and J by 4 bases, with 9 bases between them. The germline V gene encodes CDR1 SEHNR and CDR2 FQNEAQ (reference sequence). The chain's CDR3 is CASSSHGSDTQYF. The CDR3 DNA is TGTGCCAGCAGCTCCCATGGATCAGATACGCAGTATTTT.

The rearrangement links TRBV6-5 to TRBJ2-7; D is perhaps TRBD2 (6 bases). Trimming stripped 2 bases from V and 2 bases from J, with 13 bases between. The CDR3 loop spans 15 amino acids. Germline V gene data show CDR1 as MNHEY and CDR2 as SVGAGI. CDR3 sequence (DNA): TGTGCCAGCAGTTACGGCCCGGAGGGTACCTACGAGCAGTACGTC. Translated, it gives CASSYGPEGTYEQYV.

This clonotype occurred a few times. The V and J genes are TRBV3-1 and TRBJ2-2; a weak D match, TRBD1 (5 bases). Germline values: CDR1 LGHDT, CDR2 YNNKEL (reference sequence). The V end lost 2 bases, the J end lost 2 bases, and 9 bases lay between the germline ends. This CDR3 is built from 15 residues. The CDR3 region is CASSQRDRNTGELFF. CDR3 nucleotides: TGTGCCAGCAGCCAACGAGACAGAAACACCGGGGAGCTGTTTTTT.

V usage is TRBV6-2 or TRBV6-3 and J usage is TRBJ2-1; 8 bases map to TRBD2. Germline lookup yields CDR1 MNHEY and CDR2 SVGEGT. Losses at the gene ends were 6 bases for V and 6 bases for J; bases not matched to a gene: 7. This CDR3 is built from 14 residues. The CDR3: CASRGGLASNEQFF. The CDR3 DNA follows: TGTGCCAGCAGAGGCGGACTAGCCTCCAATGAGCAGTTCTTC.

Only a few counts were recorded for this clonotype. The chain carries TRBV15 and TRBJ2-5, with 9 nucleotides matching TRBD2. V shed 0 bases and J 2 bases; nucleotides not matched to a gene: 13. CDR3 size: 19 residues. Germline CDR1 and CDR2: LNHNV and YYDKDF (reference sequence). CDR3 amino acids: CATSRDSLAGSVGQETQYF. CDR3 DNA: TGTGCCACCAGCAGAGATTCCCTAGCGGGGTCCGTGGGGCAAGAGACCCAGTACTTC. Complete variable domain (other parts from reference TRBV15 and TRBJ2-5): DAMVIQNPRYQVTQFGKPVTLSCSQTLNHNVMYWYQQKSSQAPKLLFHYYDKDFNNEADTPDNFQSRRPNTSFCFLDIRSPGLGDTAMYLCATSRDSLAGSVGQETQYFGPGTRLLVL.

This rearrangement joins TRBV12-3 or TRBV12-4 to TRBJ1-2, with 9 bases aligning to TRBD1. The CDR3 runs to 13 residues. V dropped 5 bases and J dropped 5; count of bases not matched to a gene: 3. CDR3 sequence: CASSIDRGYGYTF. The CDR3, as DNA: TGTGCCAGCAGTATTGACAGGGGGTATGGCTACACCTTC.

This clonotype was seen a few times. V is TRBV5-6 and J is TRBJ1-5; TRBD1 agrees at 9 bases. CDR1 is SGHDT, CDR2 YYEEEE, per germline. The CDR3 covers 16 residues. The V and J ends lost 3 bases and 3 bases, in that order; junction bases with no gene match: 7. The CDR3 is CASSSLGDRANQPQHF. CDR3 coding DNA: TGTGCCAGCAGCTCCTTGGGGGACAGGGCCAATCAGCCCCAGCATTTT. Based on the CDR3 plus reference TRBV5-6 and TRBJ1-5, the full variable domain is DAGVTQSPTHLIKTRGQQVTLRCSPKSGHDTVSWYQQALGQGPQFIFQYYEEEERQRGNFPDRFSGHQFPNYSSELNVNALLLGDSALYLCASSSLGDRANQPQHFGDGTRLSIL.

V usage is TRBV5-5 and J usage is TRBJ2-1; D perhaps matches TRBD1 (5 bases). Deletions cut 3 bases from V and 0 bases from J, with 16 bases between. The CDR3 is 17 residues long. Germline V gives CDR1 SGHKS, CDR2 YYEKEE (reference sequence). For the CDR3, the DNA is TGTGCCAGCAGCTCTCAAGGGGCGTCGAGCTCCTACAATGAGCAGTTCTTC. This gives the protein CASSSQGASSSYNEQFF.

This clonotype was observed a handful of times. The genes are TRBV9 and TRBJ2-2; 9 bases agree with TRBD1. J gave up 3 bases and V 3 bases, and 6 bases lay outside the gene matches. CDR3 length equals 16 residues. The germline V gene has CDR1 SGDLS and CDR2 YYNGEE. CDR3 sequence (DNA): TGTGCCAGCAGCGATGAGGGACAGGGATACACCGGGGAGCTGTTTTTT. It translates to CASSDEGQGYTGELFF.

The CDR3 is CASSGPVGNTIYF. In nucleotides, the CDR3 is TGTGCCAGCAGCGGCCCGGTTGGAAACACCATATATTTT. The chain uses TRBV9 and TRBJ1-3, with D uncertain. Germline-derived CDR1 and CDR2 are SGDLS and YYNGEE. V was clipped by 3 bases and J by 3 bases, with 7 bases between them. The CDR3 runs to 13 residues.

This clonotype was seen at least ten times. This chain connects TRBV3-1 to TRBJ2-7; a possible D gene is TRBD2 (6 bases). The CDR3 runs to 16 residues. Looked up from germline, CDR1 is LGHDT and CDR2 is YNNKEL (reference sequence). Trimming shortened V by 1 base and J by 2 bases, and 15 bases separated the two germline ends. The CDR3 here is CASSQAHAGGAYEQYF. CDR3 sequence (DNA): TGTGCCAGCAGCCAAGCCCATGCTGGAGGGGCCTACGAGCAGTACTTC.

The table lists this clonotype with many counts. This sequence joins TRBV5-1 and TRBJ2-7, with D perhaps TRBD2 (5 bases). Germline V CDR1 and CDR2: SGHRS, YFSETQ. This CDR3 comprises 12 residues. V dropped 0 bases and J dropped 6 bases, with 7 bases sitting between them. DNA of the CDR3: TGCGCCAGCAGCTTGGGGGAGCTCGAGCAGTACTTC. Protein sequence: CASSLGELEQYF.

The chain combines TRBV18 with TRBJ2-6, with D possibly being TRBD1 or TRBD2 (5 bases each). Germline V gene sequence: CDR1 KGHSH, CDR2 LQKENI. V lost 3 bases and J 4 bases, leaving 16 bases between the germline ends. This CDR3 comprises 17 residues. CDR3 residues: CASSPQTRGDGANVLTF. CDR3 nucleotide sequence: TGTGCCAGCTCACCTCAAACGAGGGGCGACGGGGCCAACGTCCTGACTTTC.

This clonotype turned up a few times. The chain is built from TRBV27 and TRBJ2-7; no clear D gene. Germline CDR1 reads MNHEY; CDR2 reads SMNVEV (reference sequence). This CDR3 contains 14 residues. V gave up 5 bases and J gave up 0 bases, with 11 bases separating them. The DNA of the CDR3 is TGTGCCAGCAGTATCCACCCGAGCTCCTACGAGCAGTACTTC. Its protein is CASSIHPSSYEQYF.

There are a few counts of this clonotype. This chain uses TRBV3-1 with TRBJ1-1, with D uncertain. Between the trimmed V and J ends, which lost 0 bases and 11 bases, there was a span of 16 bases. This CDR3 has 14 amino acids. Germline assignment: CDR1 LGHDT and CDR2 YNNKEL (reference sequence). The CDR3, as DNA: TGTGCCAGCAGCCAAGAATTGGGCAGGCCTGGGGCTTTCTTT. It encodes CASSQELGRPGAFF. Full variable domain (remainder filled in from reference TRBV3-1 and TRBJ1-1): DTAVSQTPKYLVTQMGNDKSIKCEQNLGHDTMYWYKQDSKKFLKIMFSYNNKELIINETVPNRFSPKSPDKAHLNLHINSLELGDSAVYFCASSQELGRPGAFFGQGTRLTVV.

This clonotype showed up many times. V and J are TRBV24-1 and TRBJ2-2; D remains unclear. CDR1 and CDR2 from the germline V gene are KGHDR and SFDVKD. The V end lost 6 bases, the J end lost 2 bases, and 9 bases lay between the germline ends. The CDR3 loop spans 14 amino acids. CDR3 coding DNA: TGTGCCACCAGTCGAGCTGGTAACACCGGGGAGCTGTTTTTT. Protein product: CATSRAGNTGELFF.

The chain joins TRBV4-2 to TRBJ1-6; 10 bases match TRBD1. Germline V CDR1 and CDR2: LGHNA, YNFKEQ. V shed 0 bases, J shed 8 bases, and the junction held 7 bases outside the gene matches. This CDR3 has 17 amino acids. The CDR3 sequence: CASSQDQGQGIYSPLHF. CDR3 nucleotides: TGTGCCAGCAGCCAAGATCAGGGACAGGGGATTTATTCACCCCTCCACTTT.